One sample yielded the 18 T cell receptor beta chains listed below, sequenced in a study of cytomegalovirus exposure and HLA in healthy donors. The study ran its PCR with 60 Vbeta and 13 Jbeta primers. Sequencing used immunoSEQ multiplex PCR; TCRdb keeps in-frame clones, though not all of them. There are approximately 100,000 clones in the sample; about 70% occur only once, and 4.8% lies in the top ten. Sequenced material: PBMCs. All receptors come from a woman under 30 in good health and CMV-seropositive.

This clone was seen a single time. The rearrangement uses TRBV7-9 and TRBJ1-1; 7 bases are shared with TRBD1. CDR3 length: 14 amino acids. CDR1 and CDR2 from the germline V gene are SEHNR and FQNEAQ (reference sequence). The V and J ends lost 5 bases and 0 bases, in that order; junction bases with no gene match: 3. The CDR3 protein is CASSLGTVNTEAFF. CDR3 coding DNA: TGTGCCAGCAGCCTAGGGACAGTGAACACTGAAGCTTTCTTT.

The chain has TRBV27 and TRBJ2-7; D may be TRBD2 (6 bases). The CDR3 is 20 amino acids. The germline V and J ends were trimmed by 5 bases and 6 bases, with 35 bases remaining between them. The V gene's germline CDR1 is MNHEY and CDR2 SMNVEV (reference sequence). The CDR3 is CASSPTPEGTQVRGWGEQYF. The CDR3 nucleotides are TGTGCCAGCAGTCCCACCCCGGAGGGTACGCAGGTTAGGGGATGGGGCGAGCAGTACTTC.

V is TRBV27 and J is TRBJ2-1, with 8 bases aligning to TRBD2. The CDR3 has 11 amino acids. Germline V gives CDR1 MNHEY, CDR2 SMNVEV (reference sequence). Trimming took 4 bases from V and 16 from J; bases not matched to a gene: 6. The CDR3 protein is CASSSGTSYFF. The CDR3 DNA reads TGTGCCAGCAGTTCCGGGACTAGTTATTTCTTC.

The chain recombines TRBV7-6 with TRBJ1-3, with a tentative D call TRBD1 (6 bases). Per germline, CDR1 SGHVS and CDR2 FNYEAQ. V was shortened by 1 base and J by 3 bases, with 13 bases between the two germline ends. CDR3 length: 16 amino acids. CDR3 residues: CASSLEGGQGGNTIYF. CDR3 sequence (DNA): TGTGCCAGCAGCTTAGAGGGGGGGCAAGGTGGAAACACCATATATTTT. The whole variable domain, remainder taken from reference TRBV7-6 and TRBJ1-3, is GAGVSQSPRYKVTKRGQDVALRCDPISGHVSLYWYRQALGQGPEFLTYFNYEAQQDKSGLPNDRFSAERPEGSISTLTIQRTEQRDSAMYRCASSLEGGQGGNTIYFGEGSWLTVV.

The genes are TRBV6-1 and TRBJ2-5; TRBD2 aligns across 7 bases. V was pared by 10 bases and J by 3 bases, with 14 bases of the junction left unmatched. This CDR3 has 15 amino acids. Germline V CDR1 and CDR2: MNHNS, SASEGT. CDR3 DNA: TGTGCCATCCAGTGGCTAGCGGAGACTAAAGAGACCCAGTACTTC. Translating it yields CAIQWLAETKETQYF.

The gene calls are TRBV6-6 and TRBJ1-3, with 9 bases identical to TRBD1. Trimming took 6 bases from V and 4 from J; bases not matched to a gene: 4. This CDR3 is 14 amino acids long. Germline V lookup: CDR1 MNHNY, CDR2 SVGAGI (reference sequence). The CDR3 loop reads CASRQGAGGNTIYF. The CDR3 DNA is TGTGCCAGCAGACAGGGGGCGGGAGGAAACACCATATATTTT.

This clone was counted between two and nine times. The chain links TRBV6-6 to TRBJ2-5; D might be TRBD1 (6 bases). This CDR3 has 11 residues. Deletions cut 6 bases from V and 5 bases from J, with 7 bases between. Per the germline V gene, CDR1 is MNHNY and CDR2 is SVGAGI (reference sequence). In nucleotides, the CDR3 is TGTGCCAGCAGAACAGGGGAGACCCAGTACTTC. It specifies CASRTGETQYF.

This rearrangement joins TRBV30 to TRBJ2-1; TRBD2 aligns across 9 bases. Germline loops: CDR1 GTSNPN, CDR2 SVGIG (reference sequence). J gave up 9 bases and V 4 bases, and 13 bases lay outside the gene matches. This CDR3 is built from 15 residues. The CDR3 sequence: CAWTSGVAGVAEQFF. DNA of the CDR3: TGTGCCTGGACCTCGGGGGTAGCGGGAGTTGCTGAGCAGTTCTTC. Drawing the rest from reference TRBV30 and TRBJ2-1, the complete variable domain is SQTIHQWPATLVQPVGSPLSLECTVEGTSNPNLYWYRQAAGRGLQLLFYSVGIGQISSEVPQNLSASRPQDRQFILSSKKLLLSDSGFYLCAWTSGVAGVAEQFFGPGTRLTVL.

The rearrangement uses TRBV28 and TRBJ2-2; 15 bases are a match to TRBD2. The CDR3 is made up of 18 amino acids. Germline V gives CDR1 MDHEN, CDR2 SYDVKM. V was clipped by 0 bases and J by 4 bases; unmatched bases: 3. DNA of the CDR3: TGTGCCAGCAGTTTATGGGGACTAGCGGGAGGTTTCACCGGGGAGCTGTTTTTT. It codes for CASSLWGLAGGFTGELFF.

Only a few counts were recorded for this clone. The chain couples TRBV6-5 to TRBJ2-7, with TRBD1 matching over 9 bases. Germline V gene data show CDR1 as MNHEY and CDR2 as SVGAGI. CDR3 length equals 12 residues. The V and J ends lost 7 bases and 6 bases, in that order; junction bases with no gene match: 4. CDR3 DNA sequence: TGTGCCAGCACCGAGACAGGGGGCGAGCAGTACTTC. As protein: CASTETGGEQYF.

There are a few counts of this clone. The gene calls are TRBV6-1 and TRBJ1-2; TRBD1 agrees at 8 bases. Unmatched junction bases numbered 7, after V lost 3 bases and J lost 7 bases. Germline V lookup: CDR1 MNHNS, CDR2 SASEGT. The CDR3 sequence is 14 residues long. CDR3 region: CASSDRRQGSGYTF. CDR3 coding DNA: TGTGCCAGCAGTGACCGCCGACAGGGGTCTGGCTACACCTTC.

V usage is TRBV18 and J usage is TRBJ2-7; 7 bases are shared with TRBD1. The V and J ends lost 3 bases and 9 bases, in that order; junction bases with no gene match: 14. The length of the CDR3 is 15 residues. The V gene's germline CDR1 is KGHSH and CDR2 LQKENI. DNA for the CDR3: TGTGCCAGCTCACCGCTGGACGCAAATTCAGGGGGGCAGTACTTC. Its protein is CASSPLDANSGGQYF.

The chain recombines TRBV4-3 with TRBJ2-1, with unresolved D. Trimming shortened V by 2 bases and J by 6 bases, and 20 bases separated the two germline ends. The CDR3 runs 17 residues. From germline, CDR1 is LGHNA and CDR2 YSLEER. The CDR3 region is CASSQPAVGEVGNEQFF. In DNA form, the CDR3 reads TGCGCCAGCAGCCAACCCGCGGTCGGCGAGGTTGGCAATGAGCAGTTCTTC.

This clone was seen only once. This rearrangement joins TRBV27 to TRBJ2-5; possibly TRBD2 for D (6 bases). Germline assignment: CDR1 MNHEY and CDR2 SMNVEV (reference sequence). This CDR3 has 13 amino acids. The germline V and J ends were trimmed by 5 bases and 5 bases, with 12 bases remaining between them. The CDR3 sequence: CASSPRRGETQYF. The CDR3 DNA sequence: TGTGCCAGCAGTCCTCGGAGGGGTGAGACCCAGTACTTC.

V gene TRBV29-1 combines with J gene TRBJ2-7; no firm D call. Trimming cost V 4 bases and J 3 bases, with 7 bases left between them. Per germline, CDR1 SQVTM and CDR2 ANQGSEA. This CDR3 is 11 amino acids long. The CDR3 bases are TGCAGCGTTGTTTCGGGCTACGAGCAGTACTTC. Encoded protein: CSVVSGYEQYF.

This clone turned up a few times. V is TRBV4-1 and J is TRBJ1-5, with D perhaps matching TRBD1 (6 bases). Germline values: CDR1 MGHRA, CDR2 YSYEKL. V was shortened by 1 base and J by 5 bases, with 12 bases between the two germline ends. This CDR3 has 15 residues. The CDR3 protein is CASSQGAGGYQPQHF. CDR3 coding DNA: TGCGCCAGCAGCCAAGGGGCGGGGGGCTATCAGCCCCAGCATTTT.

The chain combines TRBV18 with TRBJ1-2, with TRBD1 matching over 8 bases. The V gene's germline CDR1 is KGHSH and CDR2 LQKENI. The V segment lost 3 bases and the J segment 5 bases; nucleotides outside the gene matches: 8. This CDR3 spans 15 amino acids. DNA of the CDR3: TGTGCCAGCTCACCCAGGACAGGGCCAGGGTATGGCTACACCTTC. Translating gives CASSPRTGPGYGYTF.

The chain employs TRBV11-3 and TRBJ2-1; 7 nucleotides align to TRBD2. In germline, CDR1 is SGHNT, CDR2 YENEEA. V lost 4 bases and J lost 0; bases outside the gene matches: 3. The CDR3 contains 15 residues. CDR3 nucleotide sequence: TGTGCCAGCAGCTCGCGGGAGAGCTCCTACAATGAGCAGTTCTTC. Its protein product is CASSSRESSYNEQFF.